In its sample, the clone carrying this T cell receptor beta chain was seen a few times. Antigen: not known. The CDR3 spans 13 residues. The V gene's germline CDR1 is MNHNY and CDR2 SVGAGI (reference sequence). V was cut by 8 bases and J by 3 bases, with 13 bases left in between. A multiplex PCR was run with 60 Vbeta primers and 13 Jbeta primers. Generated by immunoSEQ multiplex PCR, the TCRdb table keeps only in-frame clones and is missing some. The table lists 65,000 to 85,000 clones, under 80% of them singletons. These data come from a study of cytomegalovirus exposure and HLA in healthy donors. Study-wide results and limits: TCR association rates varied by HLA locus in a later analysis, with DRB1 highest and HLA-C lowest. Researchers catalogued about 160 TCR beta chains as cytomegalovirus-associated.

The TCR sequence derives from a male donor in good health and CMV-seropositive. V gene TRBV6-6 combines with J gene TRBJ1-1; D remains ambiguous. The sample taken for sequencing was PBMCs. CDR3 sequence reads: CASSSAGDTEAFF. CDR3 nucleotides: TGTGCCAGCTCTTCGGCGGGAGACACTGAAGCTTTCTTT.